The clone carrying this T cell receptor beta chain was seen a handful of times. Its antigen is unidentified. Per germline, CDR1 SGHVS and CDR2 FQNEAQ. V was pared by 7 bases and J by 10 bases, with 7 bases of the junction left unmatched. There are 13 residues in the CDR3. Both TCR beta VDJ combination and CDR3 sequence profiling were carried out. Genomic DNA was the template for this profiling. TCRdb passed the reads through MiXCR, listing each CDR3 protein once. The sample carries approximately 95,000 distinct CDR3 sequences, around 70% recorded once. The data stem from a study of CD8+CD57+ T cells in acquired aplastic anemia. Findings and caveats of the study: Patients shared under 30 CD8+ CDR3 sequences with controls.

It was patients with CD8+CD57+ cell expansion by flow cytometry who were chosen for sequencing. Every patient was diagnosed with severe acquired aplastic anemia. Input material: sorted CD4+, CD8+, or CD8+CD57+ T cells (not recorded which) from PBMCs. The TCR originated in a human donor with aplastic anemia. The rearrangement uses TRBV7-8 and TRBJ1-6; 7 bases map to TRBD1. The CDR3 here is CASIDRVGSPLHF. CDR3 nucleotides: TGTGCCAGCATCGACAGGGTCGGGTCACCCCTCCACTTT.